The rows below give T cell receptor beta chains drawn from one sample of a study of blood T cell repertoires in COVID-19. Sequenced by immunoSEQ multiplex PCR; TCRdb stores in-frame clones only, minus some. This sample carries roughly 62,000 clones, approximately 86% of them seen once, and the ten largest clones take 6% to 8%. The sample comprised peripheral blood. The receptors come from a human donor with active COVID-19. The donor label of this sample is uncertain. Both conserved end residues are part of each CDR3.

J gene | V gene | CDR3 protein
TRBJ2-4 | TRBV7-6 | CASSLVDRAGKNIQYF
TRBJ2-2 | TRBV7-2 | CASSLTSGRAGELFF
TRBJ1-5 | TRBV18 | CASSPASGVVSQPQHF
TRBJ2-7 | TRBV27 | CASSSICGIQYYEQYF
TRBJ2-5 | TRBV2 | CASSVGVETQYF
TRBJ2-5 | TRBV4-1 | CASSQGTSGGPPTQYF
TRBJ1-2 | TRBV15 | CATSRDMGIQGRGYTF
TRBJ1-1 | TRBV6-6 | CASTTTGRTEAFF
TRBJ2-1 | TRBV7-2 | CASSIGLAGASFF
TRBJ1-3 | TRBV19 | CASSIITGGAESGNTIYF
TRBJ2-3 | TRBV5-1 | CASMRRGLDTQYF
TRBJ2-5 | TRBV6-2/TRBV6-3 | CASSRGGDQETQYF
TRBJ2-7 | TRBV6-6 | CASSYGNSYEQYF
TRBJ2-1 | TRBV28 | CASSDPGTGDEQFF
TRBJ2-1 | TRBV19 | CASREVKYNEQFF
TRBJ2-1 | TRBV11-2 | CASSLPSPEQFF
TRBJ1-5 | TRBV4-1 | CASSQVYGDQPQHF
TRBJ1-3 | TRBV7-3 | CASSLTGQGAAGNTIYF
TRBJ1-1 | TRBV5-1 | CASSLTGDTEAFF
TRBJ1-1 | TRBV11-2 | CASSLYSPGGTEAFF
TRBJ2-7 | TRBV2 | CASSEDRPEQYF
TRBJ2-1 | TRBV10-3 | CAISEDSYNEQFF
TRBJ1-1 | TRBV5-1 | CASSLAPVQGMNTEAFF
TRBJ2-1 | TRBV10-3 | CAIRGTSGERRDEQFF
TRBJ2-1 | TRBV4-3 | CASSQESRHEQFF
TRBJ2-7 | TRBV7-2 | CASSLTGRSYEQYF
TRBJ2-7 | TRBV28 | CASSFSFRDRGNYEQYF
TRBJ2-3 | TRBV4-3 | CASSQGTGNTQYF
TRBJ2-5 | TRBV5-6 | CASSPVAGTPETQYF
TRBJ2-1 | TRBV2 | CASTYQVEQFF
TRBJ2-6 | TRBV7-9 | CASSLDGNGANVLTF
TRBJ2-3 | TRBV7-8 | CASSLGGTADTQYF
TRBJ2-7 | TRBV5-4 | CASSSRTDSYEQYF
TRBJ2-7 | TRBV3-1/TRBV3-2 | CASSRDYSYEQYF
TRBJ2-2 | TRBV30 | CAWRPRGLAGELFF
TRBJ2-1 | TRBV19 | CASDSGSFYNEQFF
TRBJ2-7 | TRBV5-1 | CASSRVGSGAYEQYF
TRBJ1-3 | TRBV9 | CASSVQGQSGNTIYF
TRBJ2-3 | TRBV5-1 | CASSGTSGRSSNTQYF
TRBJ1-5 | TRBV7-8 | CASSLVGTGNQPQHF
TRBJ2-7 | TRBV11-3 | CASSLRDRSYEQYF
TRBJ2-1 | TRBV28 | CASSRTSGGTIATMRQFF
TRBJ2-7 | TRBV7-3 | CASSRTGGFYEQYF
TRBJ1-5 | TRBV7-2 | CASSLGQGSQPQHF
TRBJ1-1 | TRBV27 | CASIQDAGNTEAFF
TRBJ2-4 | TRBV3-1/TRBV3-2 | CASSLKDGAPYF
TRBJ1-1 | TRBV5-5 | CASSLRGSVVTEAFF
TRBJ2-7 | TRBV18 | CASSLEGPKGSYEQYF
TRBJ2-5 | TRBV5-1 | CASSLLAGETQYF
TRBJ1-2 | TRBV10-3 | CAINSGESNYGYTF
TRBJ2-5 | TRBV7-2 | CASSPGTGGIIQETQYF
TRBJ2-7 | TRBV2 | CASSDSTGNYEQYF
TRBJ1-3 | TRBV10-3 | CAIREDRGLGNTIYF
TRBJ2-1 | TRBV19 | CASSTGQFFMYNEQFF
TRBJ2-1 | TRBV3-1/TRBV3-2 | CASSQVTGSYIYNEQFF
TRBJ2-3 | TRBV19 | CASRLSGDTQYF
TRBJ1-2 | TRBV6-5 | CASRALRGGVYGYTF
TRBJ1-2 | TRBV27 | CASSYGTGGNYGYTF
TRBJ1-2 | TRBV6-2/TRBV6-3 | CASSSSNYGYTF
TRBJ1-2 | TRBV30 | CAWGDKPYGYTF